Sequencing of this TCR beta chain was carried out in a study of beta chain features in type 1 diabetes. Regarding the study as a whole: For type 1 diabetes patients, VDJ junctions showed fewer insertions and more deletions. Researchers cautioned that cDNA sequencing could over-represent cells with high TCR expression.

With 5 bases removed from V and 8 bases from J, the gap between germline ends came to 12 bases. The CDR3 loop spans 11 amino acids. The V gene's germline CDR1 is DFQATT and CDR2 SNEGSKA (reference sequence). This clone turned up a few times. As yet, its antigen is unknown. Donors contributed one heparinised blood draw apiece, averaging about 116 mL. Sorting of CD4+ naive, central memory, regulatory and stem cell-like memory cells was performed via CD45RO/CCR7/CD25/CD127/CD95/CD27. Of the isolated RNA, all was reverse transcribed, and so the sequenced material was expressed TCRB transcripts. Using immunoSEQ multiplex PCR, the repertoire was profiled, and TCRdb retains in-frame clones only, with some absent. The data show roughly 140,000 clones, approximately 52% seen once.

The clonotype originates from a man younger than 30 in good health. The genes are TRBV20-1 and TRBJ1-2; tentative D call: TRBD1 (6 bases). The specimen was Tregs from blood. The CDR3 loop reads CSAQGPRGYTF. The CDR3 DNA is TGCAGTGCTCAGGGGCCGCGAGGCTACACCTTC.